The 29 T cell receptor beta chains in this list originate from one sample, sequenced in a study of T cells in Graves' hyperthyroidism and ophthalmopathy. What was amplified from RNA transcripts were TCR beta CDR3 regions. An initial round of RT-PCR targeting the TCR CDR3 relied on the HTBI primer set. TCRdb passed the multiplex PCR reads through MiXCR, listing each CDR3 protein once. The sample holds about 560,000 distinct CDR3 sequences; 16% are singletons and the top ten take about 17%. The specimen was blood. Receptors were obtained from a woman aged 18-29 years with Graves' hyperthyroidism.

This clonotype has a count of ten or more. This chain connects TRBV5-1 to TRBJ2-7; D tentatively reads TRBD1 or TRBD2 (5 bases each). The germline CDR1 and CDR2 sequences are SGHRS and YFSETQ. V dropped 4 bases and J dropped 5 bases, with 16 bases sitting between them. This CDR3 contains 14 residues. CDR3 sequence: CASSDPGTFNEQYF. DNA for the CDR3: TGCGCCAGCAGCGATCCGGGGACCTTCAACGAGCAGTACTTC.

This sequence joins TRBV7-9 and TRBJ1-1, with 9 bases aligning to TRBD1. J was trimmed by 9 bases and V by 7 bases; bases with no gene match: 6. Germline V gene sequence: CDR1 SEHNR, CDR2 FQNEAQ (reference sequence). This CDR3 region has 12 residues. The CDR3 DNA is TGTGCCAGCATTCGGACAGGGGAGAAAGCTTTCTTT. The encoded protein is CASIRTGEKAFF.

This clonotype was detected only a few times. This sequence joins TRBV5-1 and TRBJ1-2; D is uncertain. Germline-derived CDR1 and CDR2 are SGHRS and YFSETQ. This CDR3 spans 14 amino acids. V lost 3 bases and J 8 bases, leaving 17 bases between the germline ends. The CDR3 loop reads CASSSDWRLEGYTF. DNA of the CDR3: TGCGCCAGCAGCTCCGACTGGCGCTTAGAGGGCTACACCTTC. Combining the CDR3 with reference TRBV5-1 and TRBJ1-2 gives the whole variable domain KAGVTQTPRYLIKTRGQQVTLSCSPISGHRSVSWYQQTPGQGLQFLFEYFSETQRNKGNFPGRFSGRQFSNSRSEMNVSTLELGDSALYLCASSSDWRLEGYTFGSGTRLTVV.

About this clonotype: A much larger clone lies a single base off, so this may be a read error. This chain joins TRBV6-5 and TRBJ2-6; D is possibly TRBD1 (6 bases). Germline CDR1 MNHEY, CDR2 SVGAGI. V lost 2 bases, J lost 1 base, and 6 bases lay in between. CDR3 size: 15 residues. The CDR3 sequence is CASSYQGSGANVLTF. DNA for the CDR3: TGTGCCAGCAGTTACCAGGGGTCTGGGGCCAACGTCCTGACTTTC.

This clonotype was picked up many times. The chain has TRBV28 and TRBJ2-5, with D unresolved. CDR1 and CDR2 from the germline V gene are MDHEN and SYDVKM. V was shortened by 2 bases and J by 5 bases, with 6 bases between the two germline ends. This CDR3 has 12 amino acids. CDR3 nucleotides: TGTGCCAGCAGTTTAGATATGGAGACCCAGTACTTC. Protein sequence: CASSLDMETQYF.

This clonotype was counted at least ten times. The chain couples TRBV5-1 to TRBJ1-2; TRBD1 aligns across 8 bases. The CDR3 has 15 amino acids. Germline values: CDR1 SGHRS, CDR2 YFSETQ. The V segment lost 0 bases and the J segment 3 bases; nucleotides outside the gene matches: 4. Written as DNA, the CDR3 is TGCGCCAGCAGCTTGGACCCACAGGGGGACTATGGCTACACCTTC. Amino acids: CASSLDPQGDYGYTF.

The chain combines TRBV24-1 with TRBJ2-6; D unresolved. Germline V gene data show CDR1 as KGHDR and CDR2 as SFDVKD. CDR3 length: 16 amino acids. Trimming took 5 bases from V and 4 from J, leaving 14 bases between them. The DNA for the CDR3 is TGTGCCACCAGTGCCCCTTCGGGTGCCGGGGCCAACGTCCTGACTTTC. Translated: CATSAPSGAGANVLTF.

This clonotype was counted only a few times. J is TRBJ2-5 and V is TRBV20-1, with 8 bases that match TRBD2. This CDR3 is built from 15 residues. V was pared by 6 bases and J by 2 bases, with 11 bases of the junction left unmatched. Germline V CDR1 and CDR2: DFQATT, SNEGSKA (reference sequence). CDR3: CSAKAGAGSQETQYF. The CDR3 region has the DNA TGCAGTGCCAAAGCGGGGGCCGGTTCTCAAGAGACCCAGTACTTC.

About this clonotype: A read error is possible here, since a much larger clone lies one base away. V usage is TRBV5-4 and J usage is TRBJ1-1; 7 nucleotides match TRBD1. The CDR3 totals 15 residues. Per germline, CDR1 SGHNT and CDR2 YYREEE (reference sequence). Trimming at V came to 1 base and at J to 0 bases, leaving 3 bases not matched to a gene. The CDR3 is CASSLPQGMNTEAFF. The CDR3 DNA sequence: TGTGCCAGCAGCTTGCCACAGGGGATGAACACTGAAGCTTTCTTT.

V usage is TRBV10-3 and J usage is TRBJ2-1; TRBD1 aligns across 9 bases. This CDR3 has 14 residues. V was pared by 10 bases and J by 7 bases, with 11 bases of the junction left unmatched. The germline V gene encodes CDR1 ENHRY and CDR2 SYGVKD. DNA for the CDR3: TGTGCCAGTGGGACAGGGTCCAGTTTAAATGAGCAGTTCTTC. Translation gives CASGTGSSLNEQFF.

This clonotype was observed a few times. The chain has TRBV19 and TRBJ2-3; 9 bases map to TRBD2. The CDR3 is 15 residues long. The germline CDR1 and CDR2 sequences are LNHDA and SQIVND (reference sequence). J was trimmed by 5 bases and V by 3 bases; bases with no gene match: 6. The CDR3 protein is CASSMRAGGKDTQYF. DNA for the CDR3: TGTGCCAGTAGTATGAGGGCGGGAGGGAAAGATACGCAGTATTTT.

Comments on this clonotype: The junction does not match germline at one end; this may be a read error. This chain connects TRBV9 to TRBJ2-2; D might be TRBD2 (6 bases). Germline loops: CDR1 SGDLS, CDR2 YYNGEE. The CDR3 extends over 15 amino acids. The CDR3 sequence: CASSVAGGNTGKLFF. In DNA, the CDR3 is TGTGCCAGCAGCGTAGCGGGCGGGAACACCGGGAAGCTGTTTTTT.

This clonotype was seen at least ten times. This chain uses TRBV20-1 with TRBJ2-2, with TRBD2 identical over 10 bases. This CDR3 is built from 17 residues. The J segment lost 0 bases and the V segment lost 3 bases, leaving 7 bases of the junction unmatched. In germline, CDR1 is DFQATT, CDR2 SNEGSKA (reference sequence). CDR3 nucleotide sequence: TGCAGTGCTAGGGGGCTTAGCGGGAGGACGAACACCGGGGAGCTGTTTTTT. Protein product: CSARGLSGRTNTGELFF.

The chain employs TRBV2 and TRBJ2-3; D might be TRBD1 (6 bases). V was clipped by 5 bases and J by 2 bases, with 20 bases between them. The CDR3 consists of 17 residues. Germline V gene sequence: CDR1 SNHLY, CDR2 FYNNEI. This CDR3 reads CASSSKLTGPITDTQYF. The CDR3 DNA is TGTGCCAGCAGTTCTAAATTGACAGGTCCCATCACAGATACGCAGTATTTT.

CDR3 nucleotides: TGTGCCAGCAGAACCGTGGTGGCGGGAAAAGCCAAAAACATTCAGTACTTC. Its protein is CASRTVVAGKAKNIQYF. The rearrangement uses TRBV28 and TRBJ2-4, with D maybe TRBD2 (6 bases). Germline CDR1 MDHEN, CDR2 SYDVKM. The CDR3 covers 17 residues. V was shortened by 6 bases and J by 0 bases, with 18 bases between the two germline ends.

This clonotype occurred many times. The chain joins TRBV7-8 to TRBJ2-7, with D uncertain. Trimming cost V 5 bases and J 3 bases, with 14 bases left between them. The CDR3 has 14 amino acids. Germline V gives CDR1 SGHVS, CDR2 FQNEAQ. This CDR3 reads CASSELIVSYEQYF. For the CDR3, the DNA is TGTGCCAGCAGCGAGCTTATCGTCAGCTACGAGCAGTACTTC.

This clonotype occurred many times. This chain connects TRBV18 to TRBJ2-7; TRBD1 agrees at 9 bases. The CDR3 runs 15 residues. Losses at the gene ends were 0 bases for V and 6 bases for J; bases not matched to a gene: 6. From germline, CDR1 is KGHSH and CDR2 LQKENI. CDR3 in amino acids: CASSPPSDRGGEQYF. CDR3 DNA sequence: TGTGCCAGCTCACCACCCTCGGACAGGGGAGGCGAGCAGTACTTC. Filled out from reference TRBV18 and TRBJ2-7, the complete variable domain reads NAGVMQNPRHLVRRRGQEARLRCSPMKGHSHVYWYRQLPEEGLKFMVYLQKENIIDESGMPKERFSAEFPKEGPSILRIQQVVRGDSAAYFCASSPPSDRGGEQYFGPGTRLTVT.

This clonotype was counted at least ten times. The chain combines TRBV24-1 with TRBJ1-5, with a weak D call TRBD1 (5 bases). The CDR3 sequence is 17 residues long. The V gene lost 2 bases and the J gene lost 0 bases, with 13 bases spanning the gap. From germline, CDR1 is KGHDR and CDR2 SFDVKD. The CDR3 DNA reads TGTGCCACCAGTGATTCCTCTACAGGAGATAGCAATCAGCCCCAGCATTTT. This codes for CATSDSSTGDSNQPQHF.

This clonotype has at least ten counts. This chain links TRBV20-1 with TRBJ1-5; D uncertain. Trimming removed 0 bases from V and 9 bases from J, with 15 bases in between. The CDR3 has 14 residues. The germline gives CDR1 DFQATT, CDR2 SNEGSKA (reference sequence). In DNA, the CDR3 is TGCAGTGCTAGAGAGGGTATCGGATCGAGGCCCCAGCATTTT. Encoded protein: CSAREGIGSRPQHF.

This clonotype has ten or more counts. The chain carries TRBV6-2 or TRBV6-3 and TRBJ2-1; TRBD2 might be the D (5 bases). From germline, CDR1 is MNHEY and CDR2 SVGEGT. This CDR3 has 12 residues. V lost 6 bases, J lost 9 bases, and 12 bases lay in between. For the CDR3, the DNA is TGTGCCAGCAGCAATGGAGGTCCTGAGCAGTTCTTC. Its translation is CASSNGGPEQFF.

This chain connects TRBV27 to TRBJ2-5; TRBD2 aligns across 9 bases. J gave up 5 bases and V 3 bases, and 4 bases lay outside the gene matches. The CDR3 sequence is 14 residues long. CDR1 and CDR2 (germline): MNHEY, SMNVEV (reference sequence). In DNA, the CDR3 is TGTGCCAGCAGTTTTAGCGGGGGAGCGGAGACCCAGTACTTC. Protein sequence: CASSFSGGAETQYF.

The J gene is TRBJ2-5, the V gene TRBV6-2 or TRBV6-3; possibly TRBD2 for D (6 bases). Germline V lookup: CDR1 MNHEY, CDR2 SVGEGT. CDR3 length: 13 amino acids. Deletions cut 2 bases from V and 9 bases from J, with 13 bases between. CDR3 bases: TGTGCCAGCAGTTACATGGGGACGGGGGCCCAGTACTTC. Protein sequence: CASSYMGTGAQYF.

The V gene is TRBV25-1, the J gene TRBJ2-5, with D possibly matching TRBD1 (6 bases). V was clipped by 4 bases and J by 5 bases, with 20 bases between them. This CDR3 is built from 16 residues. Germline V gene sequence: CDR1 MGHDK, CDR2 SYGVNS. This chain's CDR3 is CASSGRWTALRETQYF. CDR3 coding DNA: TGTGCCAGCAGTGGAAGGTGGACAGCTTTAAGGGAGACCCAGTACTTC.

In this sample, this clonotype turned up a few times. The chain couples TRBV7-9 to TRBJ2-2; TRBD2 matches at 7 bases. Germline CDR1 reads SEHNR; CDR2 reads FQNEAQ (reference sequence). This CDR3 contains 12 residues. In DNA, the CDR3 is TGTGTCGGCGGGGGAAACACCGGGGAGCTGTTTTTT. It encodes CVGGGNTGELFF.

The V call is TRBV2, the J call TRBJ2-1; no clear D gene. The ends were cut back, 9 bases at V and 0 bases at J, with 9 bases in the middle. Germline V gives CDR1 SNHLY, CDR2 FYNNEI. The CDR3 runs 13 residues. The CDR3 coding sequence is TGTGCCAGTACGTTTCGCTCCTACAATGAGCAGTTCTTC. It specifies CASTFRSYNEQFF.

This clonotype was counted a few times. The chain couples TRBV10-2 to TRBJ2-3; D not certain. The CDR3 spans 14 residues. Germline values: CDR1 WSHSY, CDR2 SAAADI. V was pared by 5 bases and J by 2 bases, with 11 bases between. The CDR3 sequence is CASSLYSYTDTQYF. CDR3 sequence (DNA): TGCGCCAGCAGTTTATACTCGTACACAGATACGCAGTATTTT.

The CDR3: CASSTPGQGIEQYF. The DNA for the CDR3 is TGTGCCAGCAGTACCCCCGGACAGGGGATCGAGCAGTACTTC. The V gene is TRBV28, the J gene TRBJ2-7; TRBD1 matches at 9 bases. The CDR3 length is 14 residues. The germline V gene has CDR1 MDHEN and CDR2 SYDVKM. J was trimmed by 6 bases and V by 5 bases; bases with no gene match: 8.

This clonotype was detected many times. The chain employs TRBV4-2 and TRBJ1-2, with TRBD1 as a possible D gene (6 bases). V lost 0 bases, J lost 6 bases, and 17 bases lay in between. The CDR3 has 16 amino acids. Germline CDR1 LGHNA, CDR2 YNFKEQ. CDR3 loop: CASSQDLGRGDDGYTF. For the CDR3, the DNA is TGTGCCAGCAGCCAAGACTTAGGCAGGGGAGATGATGGCTACACCTTC.

V and J are TRBV30 and TRBJ1-6, with unresolved D. Trimming stripped 3 bases from V and 7 bases from J, with 19 bases between. The CDR3 sequence is 16 residues long. Germline CDR1 and CDR2: GTSNPN and SVGIG (reference sequence). The CDR3 region has the DNA TGTGCCTGGAGCGGCTTGGGAGGCCCCGAGAATTCACCCCTCCACTTT. Protein sequence: CAWSGLGGPENSPLHF.